Below are 2 T cell receptor beta chains sequenced from a single sample in a study of OX40 agonist ivuxolimab in advanced cancers. TCRdb's table, derived via immunoSEQ multiplex PCR, lists solely in-frame clones and lacks some. This sample has 90,000 to 100,000 clones, with around 85% found just once. Source: CD4+ or CD8+ T cells sorted from blood, taken in a trial of the OX40 agonist ivuxolimab. The origin of the receptors is an adult with an advanced solid tumor such as melanoma, head and neck, liver or kidney cancer.

The chain employs TRBV6-5 and TRBJ2-7, with D unclear. In germline, CDR1 is MNHEY, CDR2 SVGAGI. V dropped 4 bases and J dropped 4 bases, with 5 bases sitting between them. CDR3 length: 11 amino acids. This CDR3 reads CASSSLYEQYF. The CDR3 coding sequence is TGTGCCAGCAGTTCGCTATACGAGCAGTACTTC.

The V gene is TRBV5-6, the J gene TRBJ2-5, with TRBD2 matching over 12 bases. In germline, CDR1 is SGHDT, CDR2 YYEEEE. The CDR3 is 18 amino acids. V gave up 6 bases and J gave up 5 bases; unmatched junction bases: 17. CDR3 sequence (DNA): TGTGCCAGCACCTCGACTAGCGGGAGTTGGGGGTCCGGGGAGACCCAGTACTTC. Translation: CASTSTSGSWGSGETQYF.